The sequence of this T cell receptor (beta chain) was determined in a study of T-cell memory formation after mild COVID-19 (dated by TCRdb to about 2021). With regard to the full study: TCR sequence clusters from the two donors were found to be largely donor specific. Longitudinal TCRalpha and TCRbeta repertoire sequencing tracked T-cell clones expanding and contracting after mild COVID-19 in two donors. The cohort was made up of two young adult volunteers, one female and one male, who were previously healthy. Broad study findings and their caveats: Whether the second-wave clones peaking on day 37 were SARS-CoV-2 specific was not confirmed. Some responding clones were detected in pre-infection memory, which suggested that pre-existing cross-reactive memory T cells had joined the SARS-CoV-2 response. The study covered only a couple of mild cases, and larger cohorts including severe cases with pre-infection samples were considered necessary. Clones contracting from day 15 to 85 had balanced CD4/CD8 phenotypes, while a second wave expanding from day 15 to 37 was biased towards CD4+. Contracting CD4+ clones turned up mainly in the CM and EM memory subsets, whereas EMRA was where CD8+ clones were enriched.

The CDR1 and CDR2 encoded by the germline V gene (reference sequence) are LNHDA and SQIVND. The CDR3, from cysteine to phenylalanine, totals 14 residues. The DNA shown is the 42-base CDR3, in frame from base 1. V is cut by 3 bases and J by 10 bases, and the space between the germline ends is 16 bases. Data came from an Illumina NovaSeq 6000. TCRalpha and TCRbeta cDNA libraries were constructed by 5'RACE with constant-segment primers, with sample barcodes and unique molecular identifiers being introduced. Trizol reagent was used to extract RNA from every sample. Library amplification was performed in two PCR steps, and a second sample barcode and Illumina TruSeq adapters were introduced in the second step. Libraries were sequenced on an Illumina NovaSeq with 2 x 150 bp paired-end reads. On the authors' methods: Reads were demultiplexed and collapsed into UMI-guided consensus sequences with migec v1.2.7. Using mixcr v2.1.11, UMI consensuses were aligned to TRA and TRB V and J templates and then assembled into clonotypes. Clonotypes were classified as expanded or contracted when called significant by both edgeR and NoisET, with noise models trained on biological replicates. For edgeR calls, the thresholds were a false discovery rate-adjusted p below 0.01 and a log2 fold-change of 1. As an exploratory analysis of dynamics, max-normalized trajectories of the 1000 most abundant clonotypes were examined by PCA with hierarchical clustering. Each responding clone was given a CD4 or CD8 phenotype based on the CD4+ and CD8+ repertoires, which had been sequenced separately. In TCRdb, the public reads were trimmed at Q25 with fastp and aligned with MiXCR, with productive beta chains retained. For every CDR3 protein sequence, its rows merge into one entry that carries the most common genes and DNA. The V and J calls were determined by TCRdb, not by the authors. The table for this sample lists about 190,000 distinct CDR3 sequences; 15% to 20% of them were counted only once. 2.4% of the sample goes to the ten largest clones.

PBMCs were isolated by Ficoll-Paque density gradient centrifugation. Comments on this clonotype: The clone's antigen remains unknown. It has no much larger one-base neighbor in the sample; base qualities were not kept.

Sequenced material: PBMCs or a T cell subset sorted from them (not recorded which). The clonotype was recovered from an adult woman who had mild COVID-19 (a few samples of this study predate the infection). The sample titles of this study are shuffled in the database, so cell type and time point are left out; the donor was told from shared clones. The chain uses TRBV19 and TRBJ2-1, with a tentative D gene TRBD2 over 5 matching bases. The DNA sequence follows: TGTGCCAGTAGTATCGGGCGGGCCATCTGGGAGCAGTTCTTC. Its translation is CASSIGRAIWEQFF.